What follows are 27 T cell receptor beta chains derived from one specimen sequenced in a study of blood T cell repertoires in COVID-19. Only in-frame clones appear in the TCRdb table, and some are missing; sequencing was by immunoSEQ multiplex PCR. The sample has 150,000 to 200,000 clones, approximately 87% seen once; the top ten hold over 9.5%. The sample comprised peripheral blood. These receptors all stem from a woman aged 60-70 years with COVID-19, enrolled during active disease.

The chain has TRBV18 and TRBJ1-3; D ambiguous. This CDR3 comprises 15 residues. V shed 3 bases and J shed 1 base, with 10 bases lying between them. The germline V gene encodes CDR1 KGHSH and CDR2 LQKENI. CDR3 sequence reads: CASSPVAESGNTIYF. The CDR3 nucleotides read TGTGCCAGCTCACCCGTGGCGGAATCTGGAAACACCATATATTTT.

V is TRBV7-2 and J is TRBJ1-1; D is perhaps TRBD1 (6 bases). Per germline, CDR1 SGHTA and CDR2 FQGNSA. With 5 bases removed from V and 1 base from J, the gap between germline ends came to 11 bases. The CDR3 contains 14 residues. CDR3 sequence (DNA): TGTGCCAGCAGCCCTACCAGGGGGAACACTGAAGCTTTCTTT. This gives the protein CASSPTRGNTEAFF.

This clone was picked up a small number of times. The chain links TRBV25-1 to TRBJ2-1; D is unresolved. Per germline, CDR1 MGHDK and CDR2 SYGVNS. CDR3 length equals 13 residues. V dropped 3 bases and J dropped 8 bases, with 11 bases sitting between them. This CDR3 is CASSDWFRDEQFF. The CDR3 nucleotides are TGTGCCAGCAGTGACTGGTTTCGGGATGAGCAGTTCTTC.

This clone was detected only once. The rearrangement uses TRBV2 and TRBJ2-5, with 10 positions matching TRBD2. The length of the CDR3 is 15 residues. CDR1 and CDR2 from the germline V gene are SNHLY and FYNNEI. The junction had 9 bases not matched to a gene; V was cut back by 6 bases and J by 5 bases. CDR3 loop: CASSRAGGTGETQYF. CDR3 bases: TGTGCCAGCAGCCGAGCGGGAGGGACCGGTGAGACCCAGTACTTC.

The V call is TRBV28, the J call TRBJ1-5, with a weak D call TRBD1 (6 bases). The ends were cut back, 6 bases at V and 0 bases at J, with 27 bases in the middle. The germline gives CDR1 MDHEN, CDR2 SYDVKM. The CDR3 covers 20 residues. CDR3 bases: TGTGCCAGCAGGGCTAGCCAATCGGGACACTTACTTCATAGCAATCAGCCCCAGCATTTT. Residues: CASRASQSGHLLHSNQPQHF.

The V and J genes are TRBV29-1 and TRBJ1-4; 9 bases align to TRBD1. The germline V gene encodes CDR1 SQVTM and CDR2 ANQGSEA. This CDR3 has 13 residues. V gave up 5 bases and J gave up 5 bases; unmatched junction bases: 3. CDR3 sequence reads: CSVTGTGNEKLFF. DNA of the CDR3: TGCAGCGTTACCGGGACAGGGAATGAAAAACTGTTTTTT.

The chain uses TRBV5-4 and TRBJ1-1; 7 positions match TRBD1. CDR1 is SGHNT and CDR2 is YYREEE in the germline V gene (reference sequence). V was clipped by 10 bases and J by 8 bases; unmatched bases: 11. The CDR3 has 12 residues. The CDR3 DNA reads TGTGCCGGACACCAGACAGGGACGGAAGCTTTCTTT. As protein: CAGHQTGTEAFF.

The chain recombines TRBV5-1 with TRBJ1-2, with TRBD1 matching 7 bases. This CDR3 has 15 residues. Per germline, CDR1 SGHRS and CDR2 YFSETQ. With 5 bases clipped from V and 2 bases from J, the junction kept 9 bases outside the gene matches. The CDR3 nucleotides read TGCGCCAGCAGACACGACAGGGTAACGAACTATGGCTACACCTTC. This codes for CASRHDRVTNYGYTF.

V is TRBV28 and J is TRBJ1-2; no definite D call. CDR1 and CDR2 (germline): MDHEN, SYDVKM. CDR3 length equals 15 residues. V gave up 3 bases and J gave up 3 bases, with 14 bases separating them. Here the CDR3 reads CASSFMHGSDYGYTF. As DNA, the CDR3 is TGTGCCAGCAGTTTCATGCACGGGAGTGACTATGGCTACACCTTC.

The V and J genes are TRBV29-1 and TRBJ1-3; D uncertain. This CDR3 is 13 amino acids long. Germline loops: CDR1 SQVTM, CDR2 ANQGSEA. V was cut by 7 bases and J by 8 bases, with 18 bases left in between. The DNA of the CDR3 is TGCAGCGCCGGAGAGGGTCAAAGAGACACCATATATTTT. Encoded protein: CSAGEGQRDTIYF.

V gene TRBV3-1 (or the pseudogene TRBV3-2) combines with J gene TRBJ2-2; TRBD2 matches 13 bases. Per the germline V gene, CDR1 is LGHDT and CDR2 is YNNKEL (reference sequence). CDR3 length: 17 amino acids. With 4 bases clipped from V and 5 bases from J, the junction kept 7 bases outside the gene matches. In DNA form, the CDR3 reads TGTGCCAGCAGCCTCGTTCCGGGACTAGCGGGAACCGGGGAGCTGTTTTTT. Translating gives CASSLVPGLAGTGELFF.

The chain has TRBV29-1 and TRBJ2-1; no definite D call. Germline CDR1 is SQVTM and CDR2 is ANQGSEA. This CDR3 spans 12 amino acids. The V end was cut by 4 bases, the J end by 7 bases, with 11 bases between. CDR3 coding DNA: TGCAGCGTTGTTCAACATCTTAATGAGCAGTTCTTC. Translated, it gives CSVVQHLNEQFF.

This clone showed up just a few times. The CDR3 DNA follows: TGTGCCAGCACCCTAACAGGGTCCTACGAGCAGTACTTC. It translates to CASTLTGSYEQYF. The rearrangement links TRBV11-2 to TRBJ2-7, with D possibly TRBD1 on 6 matching bases. Germline lookup yields CDR1 SGHAT and CDR2 FQNNGV. V was cut by 7 bases and J by 1 base, with 11 bases left in between. CDR3 length equals 13 residues.

The chain has TRBV4-3 and TRBJ2-7; TRBD2 matches 12 bases. This CDR3 contains 17 residues. Germline values: CDR1 LGHNA, CDR2 YSLEER. Unmatched junction bases numbered 12, after V lost 5 bases and J lost 4 bases. CDR3 in amino acids: CASSSVGLAGRKYEQYF. The CDR3 DNA follows: TGCGCCAGCAGCTCAGTCGGACTAGCGGGACGGAAGTACGAGCAGTACTTC.

The chain links TRBV30 to TRBJ2-1, with D unresolved. Germline loops: CDR1 GTSNPN, CDR2 SVGIG (reference sequence). Trimming removed 0 bases at V and 10 bases at J, with 10 bases between. The CDR3 has 12 amino acids. The CDR3 spells CAWSVNLQEQFF. As DNA, the CDR3 is TGTGCCTGGAGTGTAAATCTTCAGGAGCAGTTCTTC.

CDR3 in DNA: TGTGCCAGTAGTTACGCCGGGGGGGAGCCCCAGCATTTT. Protein sequence: CASSYAGGEPQHF. V gene TRBV19 combines with J gene TRBJ1-5, with D tentatively TRBD1 (5 bases). Germline CDR1 and CDR2: LNHDA and SQIVND (reference sequence). V dropped 5 bases and J dropped 8 bases, with 13 bases sitting between them. This CDR3 contains 13 residues.

This chain uses TRBV9 with TRBJ2-1; D gene uncertain. Trimming stripped 3 bases from V and 4 bases from J, with 8 bases between. This CDR3 contains 13 residues. Per germline, CDR1 SGDLS and CDR2 YYNGEE. The CDR3 nucleotides read TGTGCCAGCAGCGCCCCCAGATACAATGAGCAGTTCTTC. Its translation is CASSAPRYNEQFF.

This chain joins TRBV28 and TRBJ2-7; 10 bases are a match to TRBD1. Germline CDR1 reads MDHEN; CDR2 reads SYDVKM. Trimming took 1 base from V and 2 from J; bases not matched to a gene: 2. The CDR3 length is 15 residues. CDR3 region: CASSLLGQGTYEQYF. The CDR3 DNA reads as TGTGCCAGCAGTTTATTGGGACAGGGGACCTACGAGCAGTACTTC. The full variable domain, its missing parts supplied by reference TRBV28 and TRBJ2-7, is DVKVTQSSRYLVKRTGEKVFLECVQDMDHENMFWYRQDPGLGLRLIYFSYDVKMKEKGDIPEGYSVSREKKERFSLILESASTNQTSMYLCASSLLGQGTYEQYFGPGTRLTVT.

The chain links TRBV3-1 (or the pseudogene TRBV3-2) to TRBJ2-1; D perhaps matches TRBD2 (6 bases). Germline V gene lookup returns CDR1 LGHDT and CDR2 YNNKEL (reference sequence). Deletions cut 4 bases from V and 9 bases from J, with 13 bases between. The CDR3 consists of 13 residues. The DNA of the CDR3 is TGTGCCAGCAGCCCGGCTAGAGCGGGTGAGCAGTTCTTC. Its translation: CASSPARAGEQFF.

This clone occurred once. This chain joins TRBV5-4 and TRBJ2-1; D might be TRBD1 (6 bases). Trimming cost V 2 bases and J 0 bases, with 6 bases left between them. This CDR3 has 14 residues. Germline V gives CDR1 SGHNT, CDR2 YYREEE (reference sequence). The CDR3 loop is CASSLQGSYNEQFF. The CDR3 coding sequence is TGTGCCAGCAGCTTACAGGGCTCCTACAATGAGCAGTTCTTC.

This chain uses TRBV2 with TRBJ1-1; D not certain. CDR1 is SNHLY and CDR2 is FYNNEI in the germline V gene. This CDR3 region has 13 residues. Trimming left V 5 bases short and J 1 base short, with 8 bases between. This CDR3 reads CASSLHSNTEAFF. CDR3 nucleotide sequence: TGTGCCAGCAGTTTACATTCGAACACTGAAGCTTTCTTT.

The chain links TRBV5-3 to TRBJ1-1; D might be TRBD1 (5 bases). TRBV5-3 is an open reading frame whose function is uncertain. CDR3 size: 14 residues. Trimming removed 2 bases at V and 1 base at J, with 9 bases between. In nucleotides, the CDR3 is TGTGCCAGAAGCTTCACCGGGGGGAACACTGAAGCTTTCTTT. Amino acids: CARSFTGGNTEAFF.

This chain joins TRBV6-6 and TRBJ1-1; the D gene is possibly TRBD1 (6 bases). The V and J ends lost 0 bases and 11 bases respectively, with 16 bases between them. The CDR3 is made up of 14 amino acids. Germline values: CDR1 MNHNY, CDR2 SVGAGI (reference sequence). Here the CDR3 reads CASSYSTGGSVAFF. As DNA, the CDR3 is TGTGCCAGCAGTTACTCGACAGGCGGCTCCGTCGCTTTCTTT.

This clone has only a few counts. V and J are TRBV6-6 and TRBJ2-1, with D maybe TRBD1 (6 bases). Looked up from germline, CDR1 is MNHNY and CDR2 is SVGAGI (reference sequence). CDR3 size: 13 residues. DNA for the CDR3: TGTGTCACTGGACAGCCCACCTACAATGAGCAGTTCTTC. Its protein product is CVTGQPTYNEQFF.

The genes are TRBV20-1 and TRBJ2-3; 11 nucleotides align to TRBD2. V lost 3 bases to trimming and J lost 4 bases; unmatched junction nucleotides: 6. Looked up from germline, CDR1 is DFQATT and CDR2 is SNEGSKA (reference sequence). The CDR3 is 15 amino acids. DNA for the CDR3: TGCAGTGCTAGTCCACTAGCGGGAGTGGCAGATACGCAGTATTTT. It yields the protein CSASPLAGVADTQYF.

The chain employs TRBV24-1 and TRBJ2-2; 10 positions agree with TRBD2. The germline V gene has CDR1 KGHDR and CDR2 SFDVKD. The CDR3 has 17 amino acids. V lost 1 base, J lost 1 base, and 2 bases stayed unmatched. The DNA of the CDR3 is TGTGCCACCAGTGATTTCTGGACTAGCGGGAACACCGGGGAGCTGTTTTTT. This gives the protein CATSDFWTSGNTGELFF.

The rearrangement joins TRBV19 to TRBJ2-2; 10 nucleotides align to TRBD2. The CDR3 sequence is 16 residues long. V was pared by 9 bases and J by 4 bases, with 11 bases of the junction left unmatched. Germline V gene data show CDR1 as LNHDA and CDR2 as SQIVND (reference sequence). The CDR3 DNA is TGTGCCAGCTTACCTACCAGCGGGAGGGTCACCGGGGAGCTGTTTTTT. Residues: CASLPTSGRVTGELFF.